This paragraph covers one T cell receptor (beta chain) sequence. No antigen is known for it. This record belongs to a study of Graves' ophthalmopathy and Graves' hyperthyroidism. Study findings and constraints: Most clonotypes expanded in thyroid above 0.001 frequency were present in blood too.

Germline loops: CDR1 GTSNPN, CDR2 SVGIG (reference sequence). The length of the CDR3 is 13 residues. Trimming took 0 bases from V and 7 from J, leaving 12 bases between them. Symptoms, serum thyroxine and TRAb, thyroid ultrasound, and orbital computed tomography formed the diagnostic basis. CDR3 regions of TCR beta were amplified from RNA transcripts. Scientists carried out first-round RT-PCR using HTBI primers and then a second-round multiplex PCR. TCRdb called the multiplex PCR reads again in MiXCR, with one record for every CDR3 protein. In the table there are nearly 400,000 distinct CDR3 sequences, around 19% of which are singletons.

The TCR was taken from a woman aged 18-29 years with Graves' ophthalmopathy. Sequenced material: peripheral blood. The chain couples TRBV30 to TRBJ1-1, with a possible D match to TRBD1 (5 bases). The CDR3 sequence: CAWSVGMGHEAFF. The CDR3 DNA is TGTGCCTGGAGTGTGGGAATGGGGCATGAAGCTTTCTTT.